Listed below are T cell receptor beta chains from one sample, sequenced in a study of Ad26.COV2.S vaccination and SARS-CoV-2 variants. Sequenced by immunoSEQ multiplex PCR; TCRdb stores in-frame clones only, minus some. The data contain about 350,000 clones, about 85% of them singletons. The sequenced sample was peripheral blood, obtained in a trial of Ad26.COV2.S vaccine versus placebo. The receptors derive from a person between 18 and 65 years old who received the Ad26.COV2.S COVID-19 vaccine or a placebo. Both conserved end residues are part of each CDR3.

>TRBV29-1|TRBJ2-7
CSVELQAGLEQYF
>TRBV3-1/TRBV3-2|TRBJ2-4
CASSYGQGVGFAKNIQYF
>TRBV2|TRBJ2-2
CASSEWGRTANTGELFF
>TRBV5-4|TRBJ1-2
CASSSTYIGYTF
>TRBV7-2|TRBJ1-1
CASSLKFAGNTEAFF
>TRBV7-2|TRBJ1-5
CASSFRGGSNQPQHF
>TRBV5-1|TRBJ1-2
CASSLWGEYTEGYTF
>TRBV7-6|TRBJ2-5
CASSLAQGEYQETQYF
>TRBV24-1|TRBJ2-7
CATSDLKGPNSYEQYF
>TRBV5-1|TRBJ2-5
CASSLARGGAGSKVETQYF
>TRBV7-8|TRBJ2-2
CASLGLAGVSGELFF
>TRBV2|TRBJ2-1
CASSLGQGNEQFF
>TRBV5-6|TRBJ2-3
CASSLAGASGSLRDTQYF
>TRBV19|TRBJ2-5
CASSKDRASGKFETQYF
>TRBV19|TRBJ1-1
CASSSQGTANTEAFF
>TRBV9|TRBJ2-5
CASSPRQGQETQYF
>TRBV28|TRBJ1-4
CASSLTVATNEKLFF
>TRBV3-1/TRBV3-2|TRBJ2-3
CASSQDIWTSGSRYF
>TRBV6-1|TRBJ2-7
CASSEFGSGGYEQYF
>TRBV30|TRBJ1-5
CAWSGQLAQPQHF
>TRBV4-3|TRBJ1-1
CASSQGWGTKNTEAFF
>TRBV7-9|TRBJ2-6
CASSFGGTGGTGANVLTF
>TRBV18|TRBJ2-2
CASSPIGTGNTGELFF
>TRBV29-1|TRBJ2-1
CSVGTGNEQFF
>TRBV2|TRBJ2-3
CASISGVRTDTQYF
>TRBV19|TRBJ1-4
CASSIGQGRNEKLFF
>TRBV6-1|TRBJ1-6
CASSESRQDYGSYNSPLHF
>TRBV27|TRBJ1-5
CASSLRGSGPQHF
>TRBV9|TRBJ2-1
CASSVVSGGYNEQFF
>TRBV21-1|TRBJ2-3
CASSKALRDFYADTQYF
>TRBV19|TRBJ1-5
CASSIELGTPRQPQHF
>TRBV5-8|TRBJ1-5
CASSLDYEPQHF
>TRBV19|TRBJ2-7
CASSGAGHGGYEQYF
>TRBV21-1|TRBJ2-1
CASSRGQGRAEQFF
>TRBV7-2|TRBJ2-1
CASSMGRRTSGKSYNEQFF
>TRBV30|TRBJ1-5
CALGQAGEPQHF
>TRBV6-2/TRBV6-3|TRBJ2-2
CASSYSRGGNTGELFF
>TRBV2|TRBJ1-5
CASSEAGLNSNQPQHF
>TRBV2|TRBJ1-4
CASILNEKLFF
>TRBV15|TRBJ1-3
CATSARGRSGNTIYF
>TRBV5-4|TRBJ2-3
CASSTRTSGTDTQYF
>TRBV7-8|TRBJ1-2
CASSSPYGYTF
>TRBV9|TRBJ2-2
CASSSRPGLASTGELFF
>TRBV6-5|TRBJ1-3
CASSQGVFSGNTIYF
>TRBV20-1|TRBJ1-2
CSVVLNNGYTF
>TRBV13|TRBJ2-7
CASSLGGQMSPYEQYF
>TRBV5-4|TRBJ1-6
CASSLDRHRANSPLHF
>TRBV10-1|TRBJ2-1
CASSESIGGNEQFF
>TRBV2|TRBJ1-5
CASSFRDKALPQHF